One and the same sample provided the 2 T cell receptor beta chains below, sequenced in a study of T-cell reconstitution after alpha-beta-depleted transplantation in children. General study results and limits: T-cell counts and diversity were attributed mostly to newly produced T cells one year after transplant.

What these receptors recognize is not known. Preparation of the TCRbeta library used unique molecular identifiers. TCRdb passed the PCR reads through MiXCR, listing each CDR3 protein once. This sample has about 300,000 distinct CDR3 sequences, with 6% to 10% found just once. The specimen comprised peripheral blood, sampled 360 days after TCRalphabeta/CD19-depleted stem cell transplant. Source of these receptors: a female patient between 2 and 15 years old who had a stem cell transplant for Fanconi anemia, so the T cells may come from the graft donor.

The chain carries TRBV28 and TRBJ2-5; the D gene is possibly TRBD1 (6 bases). Trimming removed 3 bases from V and 1 base from J, with 12 bases in between. The germline V gene encodes CDR1 MDHEN and CDR2 SYDVKM. The CDR3 consists of 15 residues. The CDR3 reads CASSFVRQAQETQYF. The CDR3 nucleotides are TGTGCCAGCAGTTTTGTCAGACAGGCCCAAGAGACCCAGTACTTC.

In DNA, the CDR3 is TGTGCCACCCGGACAGGATCGGGCTATGGCTACACCTTC. Its translation: CATRTGSGYGYTF. The rearrangement links TRBV27 to TRBJ1-2; 7 bases match TRBD1. CDR1 is MNHEY and CDR2 is SMNVEV in the germline V gene (reference sequence). The CDR3 covers 13 residues. Trimming removed 10 bases from V and 4 bases from J; junction bases left unmatched: 9.